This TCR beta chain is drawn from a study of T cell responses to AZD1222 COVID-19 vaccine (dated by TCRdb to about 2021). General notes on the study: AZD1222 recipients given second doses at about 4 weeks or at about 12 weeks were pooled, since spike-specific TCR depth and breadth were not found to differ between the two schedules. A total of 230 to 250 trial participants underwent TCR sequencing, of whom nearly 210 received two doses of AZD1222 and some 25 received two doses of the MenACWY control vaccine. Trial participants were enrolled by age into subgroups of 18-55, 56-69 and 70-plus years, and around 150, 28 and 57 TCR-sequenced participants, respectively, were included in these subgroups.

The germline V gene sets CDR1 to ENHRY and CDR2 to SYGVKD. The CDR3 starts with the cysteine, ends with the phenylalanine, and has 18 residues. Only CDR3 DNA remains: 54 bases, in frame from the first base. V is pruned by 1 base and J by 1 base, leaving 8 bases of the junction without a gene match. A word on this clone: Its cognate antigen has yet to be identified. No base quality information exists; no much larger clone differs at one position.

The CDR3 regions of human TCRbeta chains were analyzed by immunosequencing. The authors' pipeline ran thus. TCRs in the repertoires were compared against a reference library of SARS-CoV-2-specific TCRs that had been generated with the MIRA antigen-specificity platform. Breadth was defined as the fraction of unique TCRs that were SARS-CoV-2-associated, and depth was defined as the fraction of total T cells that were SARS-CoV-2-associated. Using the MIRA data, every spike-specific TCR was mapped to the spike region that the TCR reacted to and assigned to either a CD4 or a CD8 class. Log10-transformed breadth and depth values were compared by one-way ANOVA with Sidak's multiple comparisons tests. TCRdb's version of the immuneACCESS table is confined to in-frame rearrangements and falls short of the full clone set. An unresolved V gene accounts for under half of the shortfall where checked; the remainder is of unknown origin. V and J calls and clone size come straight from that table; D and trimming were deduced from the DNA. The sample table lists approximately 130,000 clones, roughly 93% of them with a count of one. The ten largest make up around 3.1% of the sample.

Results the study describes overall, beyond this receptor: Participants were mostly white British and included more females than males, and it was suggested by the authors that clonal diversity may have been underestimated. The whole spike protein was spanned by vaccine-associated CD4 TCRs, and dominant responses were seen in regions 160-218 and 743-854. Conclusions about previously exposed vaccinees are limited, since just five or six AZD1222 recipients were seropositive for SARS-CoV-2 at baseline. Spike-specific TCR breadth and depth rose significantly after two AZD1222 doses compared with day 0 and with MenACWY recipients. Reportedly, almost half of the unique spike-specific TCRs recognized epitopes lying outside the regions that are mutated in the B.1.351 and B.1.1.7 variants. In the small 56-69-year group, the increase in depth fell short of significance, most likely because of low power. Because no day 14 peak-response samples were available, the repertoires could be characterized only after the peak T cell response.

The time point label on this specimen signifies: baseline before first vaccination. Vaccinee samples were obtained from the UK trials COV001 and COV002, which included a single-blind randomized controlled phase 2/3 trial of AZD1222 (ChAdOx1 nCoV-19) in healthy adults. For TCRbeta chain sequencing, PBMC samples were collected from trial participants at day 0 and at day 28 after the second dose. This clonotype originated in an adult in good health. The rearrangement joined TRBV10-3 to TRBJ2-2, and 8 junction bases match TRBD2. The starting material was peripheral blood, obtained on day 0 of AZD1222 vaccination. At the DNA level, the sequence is TGTGCCATCAGTGAGTTGCCTATGACTAGCGTGAACACCGGGGAGCTGTTTTTT. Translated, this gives CAISELPMTSVNTGELFF.